Following are 28 T cell receptor beta chains from one sample sequenced in a study of T cells in Graves' hyperthyroidism and ophthalmopathy (dated by TCRdb to about 2019). Library creation used multiplex PCR. TCRdb records Illumina HiSeq 2000 as the sequencer. The TCR beta CDR3 regions were amplified from the RNA transcripts. For the first round of RT-PCR on the TCR CDR3, the HTBI primer set was used together with the Qiagen OneStep RT-PCR kit. TCRdb ran its own pipeline on the public reads, namely fastp trimming at Q25 and MiXCR clone calling, and kept in-frame beta chains. Records with the same CDR3 protein are collapsed into one entry carrying the most frequent genes and DNA. The sample data list some 300,000 distinct CDR3 sequences, and around 13% of these were observed just once. The leading ten clones occupy 7% to 9% of the sample. The sequencing input was blood. These receptors were collected from a woman in her 40s with Graves' hyperthyroidism.

The CDR3 bases are TGCAGTGTAAGAAGAGGGAGCTCCTATAATTCACCCCTCCACTTT. Translating it yields CSVRRGSSYNSPLHF. The chain employs TRBV20-1 and TRBJ1-6; D gene ambiguous. Trimming pared 7 bases from V and 0 bases from J, leaving 13 bases between. Germline V gene lookup returns CDR1 DFQATT and CDR2 SNEGSKA (reference sequence). This CDR3 has 15 amino acids.

In this sample, this clonotype turned up many times. CDR3 nucleotide sequence: TGTGCCAGCACACAGCTCAATGAGCAGTTCTTC. Its translation: CASTQLNEQFF. This rearrangement joins TRBV6-1 to TRBJ2-1; D is unresolved. The CDR3 sequence is 11 residues long. V was cut by 7 bases and J by 6 bases, with 7 bases left in between. Looked up from germline, CDR1 is MNHNS and CDR2 is SASEGT.

The V and J genes are TRBV11-2 and TRBJ2-7; D may be TRBD2 (5 bases). Looked up from germline, CDR1 is SGHAT and CDR2 is FQNNGV. Trimming removed 5 bases from V and 0 bases from J, with 11 bases in between. This CDR3 spans 14 amino acids. The CDR3 coding sequence is TGTGCCAGCAGCCCAGCCCGGGGCTCCTACGAGCAGTACTTC. It encodes CASSPARGSYEQYF. The variable domain in full, completed from reference TRBV11-2 and TRBJ2-7, reads EAGVAQSPRYKIIEKRQSVAFWCNPISGHATLYWYQQILGQGPKLLIQFQNNGVVDDSQLPKDRFSAERLKGVDSTLKIQPAKLEDSAVYLCASSPARGSYEQYFGPGTRLTVT.

V usage is TRBV6-5 and J usage is TRBJ2-2, with 8 bases lining up with TRBD2. This CDR3 is 15 amino acids long. V lost 2 bases to trimming and J lost 4 bases; unmatched junction nucleotides: 3. The germline V gene has CDR1 MNHEY and CDR2 SVGAGI. DNA of the CDR3: TGTGCCAGCAGTTACGGCGGGAGGATCACCGGGGAGCTGTTTTTT. Protein product: CASSYGGRITGELFF.

This chain uses TRBV29-1 with TRBJ1-3, with D possibly being TRBD1 (6 bases). CDR1 SQVTM and CDR2 ANQGSEA come from the germline V gene. This CDR3 contains 16 residues. Trimming cost V 3 bases and J 0 bases, with 15 bases left between them. CDR3 sequence: CSVEGSRDNSGNTIYF. CDR3 DNA sequence: TGCAGCGTTGAGGGGTCCCGGGACAACTCTGGAAACACCATATATTTT.

This clonotype appeared many times. This chain uses TRBV12-3 or TRBV12-4 with TRBJ1-1; D gene unclear. This CDR3 has 13 residues. The V gene lost 3 bases and the J gene lost 8 bases, with 13 bases spanning the gap. The CDR3 loop is CASSFRAKPEAFF. CDR3 coding DNA: TGTGCCAGCAGTTTTCGCGCAAAGCCGGAAGCTTTCTTT.

This clonotype was seen many times. The chain is built from TRBV7-2 and TRBJ2-7; D is ambiguous. V lost 1 base to trimming and J lost 2 bases, with 12 bases between them. The V gene's germline CDR1 is SGHTA and CDR2 FQGNSA. This CDR3 has 15 residues. The CDR3 region has the DNA TGTGCCAGCAGCTTAGGAGGAGCCGAGGCCTACGAGCAGTACTTC. Translating it yields CASSLGGAEAYEQYF.

The chain uses TRBV20-1 and TRBJ1-5, with 8 nucleotides matching TRBD1. The CDR3 is 14 amino acids. Trimming cost V 0 bases and J 11 bases; bases outside gene matches: 9. The germline CDR1 and CDR2 sequences are DFQATT and SNEGSKA (reference sequence). The CDR3 sequence is CSAREGTGYKTQHF. CDR3 bases: TGCAGTGCTAGAGAGGGGACAGGATATAAGACCCAGCATTTT.

This clonotype was observed at least ten times. The chain employs TRBV18 and TRBJ2-1; D gene uncertain. The V end lost 3 bases, the J end lost 9 bases, and 9 bases lay between the germline ends. The CDR3 is 12 amino acids. Germline loops: CDR1 KGHSH, CDR2 LQKENI. CDR3 in DNA: TGTGCCAGCTCACCGGATGGCGGTGAGCAGTTCTTC. Its protein product is CASSPDGGEQFF.

There are a few counts of this clonotype. V is TRBV15 and J is TRBJ2-1; 13 positions match TRBD2. CDR1 LNHNV and CDR2 YYDKDF come from the germline V gene (reference sequence). The CDR3 consists of 16 residues. Trimming took 3 bases from V and 7 from J; bases not matched to a gene: 6. CDR3 region: CATSRGGLAGSNEQFF. DNA of the CDR3: TGTGCCACCAGCAGGGGGGGACTAGCGGGATCTAATGAGCAGTTCTTC.

This clonotype has a count of ten or more. This chain uses TRBV5-1 with TRBJ1-4; D may be TRBD1 (6 bases). Germline CDR1 and CDR2: SGHRS and YFSETQ. V was clipped by 5 bases and J by 1 base, with 15 bases between them. The CDR3 runs 16 residues. The CDR3 is CASSRSSQGTNEKLFF. CDR3 sequence (DNA): TGCGCCAGCAGTCGATCCTCACAGGGAACTAATGAAAAACTGTTTTTT.

This clonotype was seen only a few times. The chain joins TRBV30 to TRBJ1-1; tentatively, D is TRBD1 (5 bases). Germline V lookup: CDR1 GTSNPN, CDR2 SVGIG (reference sequence). V lost 2 bases and J 5 bases, leaving 18 bases between the germline ends. This CDR3 region has 15 residues. CDR3 nucleotides: TGTGCCTGGAGTTCCTTAGGGCAGGGCCGAACTGAAGCTTTCTTT. This sequence encodes CAWSSLGQGRTEAFF.

This clonotype has ten or more counts. The chain uses TRBV7-9 and TRBJ1-1; perhaps TRBD1 as D (6 bases). The CDR3 contains 12 residues. Germline V gene lookup returns CDR1 SEHNR and CDR2 FQNEAQ (reference sequence). Trimming pared 9 bases from V and 0 bases from J, leaving 8 bases between. This CDR3 is CASGQLNTEAFF. As DNA, the CDR3 is TGTGCCAGTGGACAGCTGAACACTGAAGCTTTCTTT. Full variable domain (remainder filled in from reference TRBV7-9 and TRBJ1-1): DTGVSQNPRHKITKRGQNVTFRCDPISEHNRLYWYRQTLGQGPEFLTYFQNEAQLEKSRLLSDRFSAERPKGSFSTLEIQRTEQGDSAMYLCASGQLNTEAFFGQGTRLTVV.

This clonotype was detected ten times or more. This chain connects TRBV28 to TRBJ2-5, with 8 bases identical to TRBD2. Looked up from germline, CDR1 is MDHEN and CDR2 is SYDVKM. The CDR3 contains 12 residues. V dropped 7 bases and J dropped 3; count of bases not matched to a gene: 1. The CDR3: CASKAGEETQYF. Written as DNA, the CDR3 is TGTGCCAGCAAAGCGGGGGAAGAGACCCAGTACTTC.

This clonotype was picked up a small number of times. The chain couples TRBV27 to TRBJ2-2; 7 bases are a match to TRBD1. The CDR3 totals 16 residues. Germline CDR1 is MNHEY and CDR2 is SMNVEV (reference sequence). With 4 bases clipped from V and 2 bases from J, the junction kept 7 bases outside the gene matches. CDR3 loop: CASSWPGTANTGELFF. The CDR3 nucleotides read TGTGCCAGCAGTTGGCCCGGGACAGCTAACACCGGGGAGCTGTTTTTT.

There are many counts of this clonotype. V is TRBV28 and J is TRBJ2-1; a weak D match, TRBD2 (5 bases). V lost 8 bases and J lost 7, with 21 bases in between. CDR1 MDHEN and CDR2 SYDVKM come from the germline V gene. The CDR3 is made up of 15 amino acids. The DNA for the CDR3 is TGTGCCAGCTTGGGCCGTAGGACTGACCAAAATGAGCAGTTCTTC. Encoded protein: CASLGRRTDQNEQFF.

This clonotype appeared many times. The V call is TRBV12-3 or TRBV12-4, the J call TRBJ2-7; a possible D gene is TRBD1 (6 bases). V was clipped by 5 bases and J by 7 bases, with 18 bases between them. The CDR3 totals 14 residues. As DNA, the CDR3 is TGTGCCAGCAGTCCCCGCGTGGGGGCGGGTGAGCAGTACTTC. It translates to CASSPRVGAGEQYF.

This clonotype appeared many times. The rearrangement joins TRBV30 to TRBJ2-1; D call uncertain. The germline V and J ends were trimmed by 0 bases and 9 bases, with 9 bases remaining between them. The CDR3 spans 12 residues. The V gene's germline CDR1 is GTSNPN and CDR2 SVGIG (reference sequence). The CDR3 spells CAWSVHVGEQFF. DNA for the CDR3: TGTGCCTGGAGTGTACACGTGGGTGAGCAGTTCTTC.

Only a few counts were recorded for this clonotype. V and J are TRBV7-6 and TRBJ2-1; perhaps TRBD2 as D (5 bases). CDR1 SGHVS and CDR2 FNYEAQ come from the germline V gene. The CDR3 has 15 amino acids. Trimming took off 4 bases at V and 5 bases at J, with 15 bases between the two ends. The CDR3 here is CASSSLAGGNNEQFF. The DNA for the CDR3 is TGTGCCAGCAGCTCTCTTGCGGGTGGGAACAATGAGCAGTTCTTC.

This clonotype was counted ten times or more. This chain connects TRBV6-1 to TRBJ1-1; TRBD1 agrees at 7 bases. V lost 9 bases and J lost 9; bases outside the gene matches: 10. The germline CDR1 and CDR2 sequences are MNHNS and SASEGT. This CDR3 region has 12 residues. CDR3 bases: TGTGCCAGTGGACGACAGGGCGGGAAAGCTTTCTTT. This codes for CASGRQGGKAFF.

This clonotype was counted ten times or more. This chain links TRBV6-1 with TRBJ2-6, with a weak D call TRBD1 (6 bases). The V gene's germline CDR1 is MNHNS and CDR2 SASEGT. CDR3 length: 15 residues. V was pared by 11 bases and J by 0 bases, with 14 bases between. CDR3 loop: CAAGTRRSGANVLTF. The CDR3 DNA reads TGTGCCGCCGGGACACGCCGCTCTGGGGCCAACGTCCTGACTTTC.

This clonotype has a count of ten or more. The rearrangement joins TRBV19 to TRBJ1-5, with D unclear. This CDR3 is 15 amino acids long. The ends were cut back, 8 bases at V and 0 bases at J, with 14 bases in the middle. Germline assignment: CDR1 LNHDA and CDR2 SQIVND (reference sequence). The CDR3 sequence is CASRYTIYSNQPQHF. The CDR3 nucleotides are TGTGCCAGTCGTTACACGATCTATAGCAATCAGCCCCAGCATTTT.

This clonotype was observed many times. The rearrangement links TRBV2 to TRBJ1-2; TRBD1 agrees at 9 bases. Looked up from germline, CDR1 is SNHLY and CDR2 is FYNNEI. V lost 7 bases to trimming and J lost 8 bases; unmatched junction nucleotides: 8. The CDR3 length is 13 residues. For the CDR3, the DNA is TGTGCCAGCACCCCCGACAGGGGGGAAGGCTACACCTTC. It yields the protein CASTPDRGEGYTF.

This clonotype has a handful of counts. The chain is built from TRBV19 and TRBJ1-1; possible D gene TRBD1, 6 bases. This CDR3 is built from 16 residues. Germline V gene sequence: CDR1 LNHDA, CDR2 SQIVND (reference sequence). Trimming pared 7 bases from V and 5 bases from J, leaving 23 bases between. CDR3 loop: CASTLVGAGAGTEAFF. CDR3 nucleotides: TGTGCCAGTACTCTCGTAGGGGCAGGGGCCGGGACTGAAGCTTTCTTT.

The sample holds many counts of this clonotype. The rearrangement links TRBV11-2 to TRBJ2-7; unclear D gene. Looked up from germline, CDR1 is SGHAT and CDR2 is FQNNGV. The V end lost 8 bases, the J end lost 6 bases, and 8 bases lay between the germline ends. The CDR3 contains 10 residues. The CDR3 region is CASGLSEQYF. CDR3 DNA sequence: TGTGCCAGCGGCCTCTCCGAGCAGTACTTC.

V usage is TRBV19 and J usage is TRBJ1-2; D perhaps matches TRBD1 (5 bases). Per germline, CDR1 LNHDA and CDR2 SQIVND (reference sequence). Between the trimmed V and J ends, which lost 1 base and 8 bases, there was a span of 11 bases. This CDR3 comprises 13 residues. The CDR3 here is CASSIAGTGGYTF. In nucleotides, the CDR3 is TGTGCCAGTAGTATAGCCGGGACCGGGGGCTACACCTTC.

This clonotype was detected many times. The V and J genes are TRBV29-1 and TRBJ1-1; 7 nucleotides align to TRBD1. The CDR3 length is 12 residues. Germline assignment: CDR1 SQVTM and CDR2 ANQGSEA. V lost 7 bases and J lost 5; bases outside the gene matches: 7. Written as DNA, the CDR3 is TGCAGCGCCCACAGGGGTTGGACTGAAGCTTTCTTT. Amino acid sequence: CSAHRGWTEAFF.

This clonotype was observed many times. V gene TRBV6-5 combines with J gene TRBJ2-7; D may match TRBD1 or TRBD2 (5 bases each). The CDR3 runs to 13 residues. V was clipped by 2 bases and J by 5 bases, with 10 bases between them. Germline V gives CDR1 MNHEY, CDR2 SVGAGI. CDR3 amino acids: CASSYTGDHEQYF. The CDR3 DNA follows: TGTGCCAGCAGTTACACCGGGGACCACGAGCAGTACTTC.